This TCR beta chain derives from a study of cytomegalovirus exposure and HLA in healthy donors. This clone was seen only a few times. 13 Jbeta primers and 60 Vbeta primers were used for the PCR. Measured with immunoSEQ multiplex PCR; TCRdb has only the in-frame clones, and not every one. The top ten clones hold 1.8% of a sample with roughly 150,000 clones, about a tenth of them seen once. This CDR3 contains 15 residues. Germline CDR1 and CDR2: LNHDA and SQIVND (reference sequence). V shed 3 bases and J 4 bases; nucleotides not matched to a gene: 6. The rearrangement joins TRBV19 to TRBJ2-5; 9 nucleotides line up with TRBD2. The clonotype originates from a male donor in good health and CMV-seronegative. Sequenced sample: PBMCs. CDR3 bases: TGTGCCAGTAGTATTGGACTAGCGCGGGCAGAGACCCAGTACTTC. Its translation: CASSIGLARAETQYF.